Below, 30 T cell receptor beta chains from the same sample are listed, as sequenced in a study of T cell responses to AZD1222 COVID-19 vaccine. Assay used: immunoSEQ multiplex PCR; TCRdb lists only in-frame clones, some missing. The sample consists of around 100,000 clones, around 87% of them appearing once. Sequences were derived from peripheral blood, sampled on day 0 of AZD1222 vaccination. These receptors originate from an adult in good health.

The V call is TRBV7-9, the J call TRBJ1-1, with D unclear. Germline loops: CDR1 SEHNR, CDR2 FQNEAQ (reference sequence). V was trimmed by 1 base and J by 0 bases, leaving 3 bases between them. The CDR3 has 13 residues. DNA of the CDR3: TGTGCCAGCAGCTTAGAAATGAACACTGAAGCTTTCTTT. Translated: CASSLEMNTEAFF.

The gene calls are TRBV7-8 and TRBJ1-4; possible D gene TRBD1, 5 bases. The CDR3 extends over 15 amino acids. The V end lost 5 bases, the J end lost 8 bases, and 18 bases lay between the germline ends. CDR1 and CDR2 (germline): SGHVS, FQNEAQ. DNA of the CDR3: TGTGCCAGCAGCCCCCCCGGGGCTGACGGAGAAAAACTGTTTTTT. Residues: CASSPPGADGEKLFF.

This chain connects TRBV18 to TRBJ2-7; D tentatively reads TRBD1 or TRBD2 (5 bases each). The V gene lost 1 base and the J gene lost 2 bases, with 15 bases spanning the gap. The germline V gene has CDR1 KGHSH and CDR2 LQKENI. The CDR3 covers 16 residues. As DNA, the CDR3 is TGTGCCAGCTCACCACGAGGGGCAGGCAAACCCTACGAGCAGTACTTC. This translates into CASSPRGAGKPYEQYF. The full variable domain, in which reference TRBV18 and TRBJ2-7 provide the parts outside the CDR3, is NAGVMQNPRHLVRRRGQEARLRCSPMKGHSHVYWYRQLPEEGLKFMVYLQKENIIDESGMPKERFSAEFPKEGPSILRIQQVVRGDSAAYFCASSPRGAGKPYEQYFGPGTRLTVT.

This chain uses TRBV27 with TRBJ2-7, with 8 nucleotides matching TRBD1. The CDR3 is 14 residues long. Germline assignment: CDR1 MNHEY and CDR2 SMNVEV (reference sequence). V lost 0 bases to trimming and J lost 5 bases; unmatched junction nucleotides: 3. The CDR3, as DNA: TGTGCCAGCAGTTTATCGCAGGGGGCTGACGAGCAGTACTTC. Its translation is CASSLSQGADEQYF.

The chain uses TRBV5-1 and TRBJ1-6, with 11 nucleotides matching TRBD1. The junction had 6 bases not matched to a gene; V was cut back by 3 bases and J by 7 bases. The CDR3 loop spans 16 amino acids. In germline, CDR1 is SGHRS, CDR2 YFSETQ. The CDR3 protein is CASSWTGGGPNSPLHF. The CDR3 DNA reads TGCGCCAGCAGCTGGACAGGGGGCGGCCCGAATTCACCCCTCCACTTT.

The chain uses TRBV3-1 (or the pseudogene TRBV3-2) and TRBJ1-2; D uncertain. Germline-derived CDR1 and CDR2 are LGHDT and YNNKEL (reference sequence). V lost 0 bases and J lost 4, with 15 bases in between. The CDR3 has 16 residues. CDR3 DNA: TGTGCCAGCAGCCAAGATTGGGAAGCCTCCTCCTATGGCTACACCTTC. Protein sequence: CASSQDWEASSYGYTF.

V usage is TRBV18 and J usage is TRBJ1-4, with a possible D match to TRBD1 (5 bases). Germline-derived CDR1 and CDR2 are KGHSH and LQKENI. The CDR3 covers 13 residues. Trimming took 4 bases from V and 8 from J, leaving 11 bases between them. For the CDR3, the DNA is TGTGCCAGCTCACGGGGAGGGGACGAAAAACTGTTTTTT. Its translation: CASSRGGDEKLFF.

V is TRBV12-5 and J is TRBJ2-7; D might be TRBD2 (5 bases). Germline-derived CDR1 and CDR2 are LGHNT and FRNRAP. V was shortened by 0 bases and J by 3 bases, with 12 bases between the two germline ends. The CDR3 is 15 residues long. The CDR3 nucleotides are TGTGCTAGTGGTTTGGTTCGGGCCCGGGACTACGAGCAGTACTTC. This encodes CASGLVRARDYEQYF.

V and J are TRBV9 and TRBJ2-1; perhaps TRBD1 as D (7 bases). The CDR3 covers 15 residues. Trimming stripped 4 bases from V and 2 bases from J, with 13 bases between. Germline V gives CDR1 SGDLS, CDR2 YYNGEE. For the CDR3, the DNA is TGTGCCAGCAGCAAACCAGGGGGGCCCTACAATGAGCAGTTCTTC. This codes for CASSKPGGPYNEQFF.

V is TRBV27 and J is TRBJ1-2; D gene unclear. The germline V gene encodes CDR1 MNHEY and CDR2 SMNVEV (reference sequence). V lost 0 bases, J lost 6 bases, and 8 bases lay in between. The length of the CDR3 is 13 residues. The CDR3 sequence is CASSLSEGHGYTF. The DNA for the CDR3 is TGTGCCAGCAGTTTATCGGAGGGCCATGGCTACACCTTC.

The rearrangement uses TRBV28 and TRBJ1-5; TRBD1 agrees at 10 bases. CDR3 length: 18 residues. V shed 6 bases and J 0 bases; nucleotides not matched to a gene: 11. Germline CDR1 is MDHEN and CDR2 is SYDVKM. The CDR3 coding sequence is TGTGCCAGCAGATCTCCGGGACAGGGGACTGATAGCAATCAGCCCCAGCATTTT. It is translated as CASRSPGQGTDSNQPQHF.

The rearrangement joins TRBV30 to TRBJ1-1, with a weak D call TRBD1 (5 bases). This CDR3 has 16 amino acids. V lost 0 bases and J 1 base, leaving 15 bases between the germline ends. Germline V CDR1 and CDR2: GTSNPN, SVGIG (reference sequence). CDR3 bases: TGTGCCTGGAGTGTATTACCGGCAGGGTCGAACACTGAAGCTTTCTTT. It is translated as CAWSVLPAGSNTEAFF.

This clone was picked up a small number of times. The CDR3 here is CASSYSWNLYGYTF. The CDR3 coding sequence is TGTGCCAGCAGTTACTCATGGAACCTATATGGCTACACCTTC. The J gene is TRBJ1-2, the V gene TRBV6-6; unclear D gene. Germline CDR1 and CDR2: MNHNY and SVGAGI (reference sequence). The CDR3 totals 14 residues. V lost 0 bases to trimming and J lost 5 bases, with 10 bases between them.

CDR3 sequence (DNA): TGTGCCAGCAGTGCGGGAAAGGGAAACTATGGCTACACCTTC. This encodes CASSAGKGNYGYTF. The V call is TRBV2, the J call TRBJ1-2, with D unclear. The CDR3 is made up of 14 amino acids. Germline V gene data show CDR1 as SNHLY and CDR2 as FYNNEI. The V end lost 4 bases, the J end lost 2 bases, and 11 bases lay between the germline ends.

CDR3 protein: CASSLEATDYEQYF. The CDR3 DNA sequence: TGTGCCAGCAGCTTAGAGGCGACAGACTACGAGCAGTACTTC. This chain uses TRBV7-9 with TRBJ2-7, with a tentative D call TRBD1 (5 bases). Trimming took off 1 base at V and 3 bases at J, with 10 bases between the two ends. The CDR3 runs to 14 residues. The V gene's germline CDR1 is SEHNR and CDR2 FQNEAQ (reference sequence).

J is TRBJ2-5 and V is TRBV5-6; 9 bases line up with TRBD2. Germline V gives CDR1 SGHDT, CDR2 YYEEEE. The CDR3 has 16 amino acids. With V trimmed by 2 bases and J by 4 bases, 9 bases remained unmatched. The CDR3 reads CASSFFEREVGETQYF. The DNA of the CDR3 is TGTGCCAGCAGCTTCTTCGAGCGGGAGGTAGGAGAGACCCAGTACTTC.

The rearrangement joins TRBV5-6 to TRBJ2-7, with D possibly being TRBD1 (6 bases). CDR3 length: 14 residues. Germline V lookup: CDR1 SGHDT, CDR2 YYEEEE. V was cut by 0 bases and J by 7 bases, with 14 bases left in between. CDR3 region: CASSLAIQGGEQYF. CDR3 in DNA: TGTGCCAGCAGCTTGGCTATACAGGGTGGTGAGCAGTACTTC.

The chain recombines TRBV21-1 with TRBJ2-2; the D call TRBD2 from the table was never checked on the DNA. TRBV21-1 is designated a pseudogene. This CDR3 is built from 16 residues. The CDR3 nucleotides are TGTGCCAGCAGCAAAAACCTAGCGGAGCCCACCGGGGAGCTGTTTTTT. Its translation: CASSKNLAEPTGELFF.

This sequence joins TRBV30 and TRBJ1-2; TRBD1 might be the D (6 bases). In germline, CDR1 is GTSNPN, CDR2 SVGIG (reference sequence). Between the trimmed V and J ends, which lost 7 bases and 5 bases, there was a span of 20 bases. The CDR3 consists of 14 residues. The chain's CDR3 is CAFSTPGQPYGYTF. The CDR3 DNA reads TGTGCCTTTTCCACACCCGGACAGCCTTATGGCTACACCTTC.

CDR3 amino acids: CASSEMGGSNQPQHF. For the CDR3, the DNA is TGTGCCAGCAGTGAGATGGGGGGTAGCAATCAGCCCCAGCATTTT. This rearrangement joins TRBV6-1 to TRBJ1-5; D is possibly TRBD1 (5 bases). V lost 3 bases, J lost 0 bases, and 9 bases lay in between. This CDR3 is 15 amino acids long. CDR1 and CDR2 from the germline V gene are MNHNS and SASEGT.

The DNA of the CDR3 is TGTGCCAGCAGTTACTCGAGGTGGGATTTTACCGCCGGAAGCAATCAGCCCCAGCATTTT. This codes for CASSYSRWDFTAGSNQPQHF. The V and J genes are TRBV6-2 or TRBV6-3 and TRBJ1-5; D gene ambiguous. The CDR3 sequence is 20 residues long. Germline CDR1 is MNHEY and CDR2 is SVGEGT. The V end was cut by 0 bases, the J end by 1 base, with 22 bases between.

This clone came up once. The chain has TRBV6-5 and TRBJ1-1; the match to TRBD1 covers 7 bases. Germline V gene lookup returns CDR1 MNHEY and CDR2 SVGAGI. The V and J ends lost 6 bases and 4 bases, in that order; junction bases with no gene match: 5. This CDR3 has 13 amino acids. The DNA of the CDR3 is TGTGCCAGCAGAGGGGGCGCGGGCACTGAAGCTTTCTTT. This encodes CASRGGAGTEAFF.

V is TRBV5-8 and J is TRBJ2-1; no firm D call. This CDR3 contains 14 residues. The ends were cut back, 4 bases at V and 0 bases at J, with 8 bases in the middle. Germline V gene sequence: CDR1 SGHTS, CDR2 YDEGEE. This CDR3 reads CASSLRSSYNEQFF. Here the CDR3 DNA reads TGTGCCAGCAGCCTCAGGAGCTCCTACAATGAGCAGTTCTTC.

This chain links TRBV7-2 with TRBJ2-2; possible D gene TRBD1, 5 bases. The germline CDR1 and CDR2 sequences are SGHTA and FQGNSA. V was clipped by 5 bases and J by 7 bases, with 20 bases between them. The CDR3 is 16 residues long. CDR3 nucleotides: TGTGCCAGCAGCCATTCGAGAGGCAGGGAAGGCGGGGAGCTGTTTTTT. Protein: CASSHSRGREGGELFF.

V gene TRBV5-1 combines with J gene TRBJ1-1; weak D call: TRBD1 (5 bases). Trimming shortened V by 1 base and J by 8 bases, and 6 bases separated the two germline ends. The CDR3 is 11 amino acids. Germline CDR1 reads SGHRS; CDR2 reads YFSETQ. The CDR3 loop is CASSLRQEAFF. CDR3 DNA sequence: TGCGCCAGCAGCTTGAGACAGGAAGCTTTCTTT.

The chain is built from TRBV6-2 or TRBV6-3 and TRBJ2-7; 10 bases are shared with TRBD2. CDR1 and CDR2 (germline): MNHEY, SVGEGT. J gave up 1 base and V 4 bases, and 7 bases lay outside the gene matches. This CDR3 region has 16 residues. The CDR3 nucleotides are TGTGCCAGCAGTTCGCCAACTAGCGGGGTTTCCTACGAGCAGTACTTC. It translates to CASSSPTSGVSYEQYF.

V and J are TRBV19 and TRBJ2-3; TRBD1 matches 8 bases. CDR1 and CDR2 from the germline V gene are LNHDA and SQIVND (reference sequence). The junction had 3 bases not matched to a gene; V was cut back by 1 base and J by 0 bases. The CDR3 has 16 amino acids. CDR3 DNA: TGTGCCAGTAGTATAGGACAGGGGACTAGCACAGATACGCAGTATTTT. This codes for CASSIGQGTSTDTQYF.

The chain has TRBV12-3 or TRBV12-4 and TRBJ1-6, with 7 bases lining up with TRBD1. The CDR3 runs 13 residues. Germline trimming cut 6 bases from V and 7 bases from J; bases unmatched to any gene: 3. The CDR3 here is CASRQGHNSPLHF. For the CDR3, the DNA is TGTGCCAGCAGACAGGGGCACAATTCACCCCTCCACTTT.

The CDR3 coding sequence is TGTGCCAGCAGAACGGGGGGGGAAGAGACCCAGTACTTC. It encodes CASRTGGEETQYF. The chain uses TRBV12-3 or TRBV12-4 and TRBJ2-5, with 8 bases identical to TRBD2. The J segment lost 3 bases and the V segment lost 6 bases, leaving 3 bases of the junction unmatched. The CDR3 has 13 residues.

This rearrangement joins TRBV19 to TRBJ2-2; 8 bases line up with TRBD1. From germline, CDR1 is LNHDA and CDR2 SQIVND (reference sequence). Trimming at V came to 4 bases and at J to 4 bases, leaving 5 bases not matched to a gene. The CDR3 sequence is 15 residues long. The CDR3 is CASSTTGAPTGELFF. The CDR3 coding sequence is TGTGCCAGTAGTACGACAGGGGCCCCCACCGGGGAGCTGTTTTTT.